One sample yielded the 8 T cell receptor beta chains listed below, sequenced in a study of PD-1 blockade in classical Hodgkin lymphoma. Each patient experienced a relapse that followed autologous stem cell transplantation, and brentuximab vedotin exposure varied. The data were produced by immunoSEQ multiplex PCR, yet TCRdb's version contains in-frame clones alone and is incomplete. The sample comprises some 46,000 clones, 80% of which are singletons, and roughly 20% rests with the top ten. The sample in question was peripheral blood mononuclear cells (PBMCs), obtained before the second cycle of nivolumab. The source is a human donor with classical Hodgkin lymphoma.

V gene TRBV12-5 combines with J gene TRBJ1-5; D perhaps matches TRBD1 (5 bases). The CDR3 length is 13 residues. The V gene lost 3 bases and the J gene lost 5 bases, with 8 bases spanning the gap. CDR1 LGHNT and CDR2 FRNRAP come from the germline V gene. The CDR3 nucleotides are TGTGCTAGTGGTTTATGGGGGGATCAGCCCCAGCATTTT. It translates to CASGLWGDQPQHF.

This rearrangement joins TRBV5-4 to TRBJ2-5; possible D gene TRBD2, 7 bases. The CDR3 totals 15 residues. CDR1 and CDR2 (germline): SGHNT, YYREEE (reference sequence). The V end lost 1 base, the J end lost 5 bases, and 15 bases lay between the germline ends. The CDR3 sequence is CASSLRRGAGETQYF. Written as DNA, the CDR3 is TGTGCCAGCAGCTTGCGTCGGGGGGCCGGGGAGACCCAGTACTTC.

The chain couples TRBV20-1 to TRBJ2-7; perhaps TRBD1 as D (5 bases). Trimming removed 5 bases from V and 5 bases from J, with 10 bases in between. Germline CDR1 is DFQATT and CDR2 is SNEGSKA (reference sequence). CDR3 length: 11 amino acids. The CDR3 DNA sequence: TGCAGTGCTCCGCAGGGAAACGAGCAGTACTTC. This codes for CSAPQGNEQYF.

The V call is TRBV27, the J call TRBJ1-5; D not resolved. Germline V gene lookup returns CDR1 MNHEY and CDR2 SMNVEV (reference sequence). This CDR3 spans 13 amino acids. Trimming stripped 5 bases from V and 7 bases from J, with 12 bases between. This CDR3 reads CASSAYYEQPQHF. CDR3 in DNA: TGTGCCAGCAGTGCGTATTACGAACAGCCCCAGCATTTT.

This chain connects TRBV19 to TRBJ2-5; tentative D call: TRBD2 (7 bases). Germline CDR1 LNHDA, CDR2 SQIVND (reference sequence). CDR3 size: 14 residues. Trimming removed 7 bases from V and 2 bases from J, with 14 bases in between. The CDR3 DNA reads TGTGCCAGTATGAGTGGGGGGGCACAAGAGACCCAGTACTTC. Translation: CASMSGGAQETQYF.

CDR3 in amino acids: CASSRTGWDTEAFF. Here the CDR3 DNA reads TGTGCCAGCAGCCGGACAGGGTGGGACACTGAAGCTTTCTTT. The chain combines TRBV28 with TRBJ1-1, with 8 bases fitting TRBD1. The CDR3 runs to 14 residues. V was clipped by 6 bases and J by 3 bases; unmatched bases: 6. Per the germline V gene, CDR1 is MDHEN and CDR2 is SYDVKM.

The CDR3, as DNA: TGTGCCAGCAGACCACGACTAGCGGGGGGGCGGAATGAGCAGTTCTTC. It is translated as CASRPRLAGGRNEQFF. The chain combines TRBV7-2 with TRBJ2-1; 14 bases are shared with TRBD2. CDR3 length: 16 residues. Germline trimming cut 6 bases from V and 7 bases from J; bases unmatched to any gene: 8. Germline V CDR1 and CDR2: SGHTA, FQGNSA.

The count of this clone is one. This chain connects TRBV4-3 to TRBJ1-1, with 8 bases that match TRBD1. This CDR3 is 17 amino acids long. The germline CDR1 and CDR2 sequences are LGHNA and YSLEER. Trimming cost V 1 base and J 2 bases; bases outside gene matches: 9. CDR3 in amino acids: CASSQVVGQGANTEAFF. CDR3 nucleotide sequence: TGCGCCAGCAGCCAAGTAGTAGGGCAGGGGGCTAACACTGAAGCTTTCTTT.